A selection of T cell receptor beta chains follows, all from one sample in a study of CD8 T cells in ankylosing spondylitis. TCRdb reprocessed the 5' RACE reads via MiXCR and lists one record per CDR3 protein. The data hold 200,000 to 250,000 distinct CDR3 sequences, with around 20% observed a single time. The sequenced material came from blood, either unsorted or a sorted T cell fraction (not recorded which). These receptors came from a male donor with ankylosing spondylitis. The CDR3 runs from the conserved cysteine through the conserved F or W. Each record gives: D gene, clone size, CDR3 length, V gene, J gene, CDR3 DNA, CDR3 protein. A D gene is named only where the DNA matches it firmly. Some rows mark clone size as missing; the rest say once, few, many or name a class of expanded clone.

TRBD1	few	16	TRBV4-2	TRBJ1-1	TGTGCCAGCAGCCTTCTTTCGACAGGGGAGGGGGCTGAAGCTTTCTTT	CASSLLSTGEGAEAFF
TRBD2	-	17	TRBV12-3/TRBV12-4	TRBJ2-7	TGTGCCAGCGCCCGGACGGGGTGGACTAGCGGGGTCTCTGAGCAGTACTTC	CASARTGWTSGVSEQYF
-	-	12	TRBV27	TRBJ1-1	TGTGCCAGCAGTTTTGTGGGGGGAGAAGCTTTCTTT	CASSFVGGEAFF
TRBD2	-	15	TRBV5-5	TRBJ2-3	TGTGCCAGCAGCGGCGGACTAGCGATTTATGATACGCAGTATTTT	CASSGGLAIYDTQYF
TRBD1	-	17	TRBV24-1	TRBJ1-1	TGTGCCACCAGTGAGTCGGGACGGCAGGGGGCCCGGACTGAAGCTTTCTTT	CATSESGRQGARTEAFF
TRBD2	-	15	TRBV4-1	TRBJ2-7	TGCGCCAGCAGCCAATTTAGGACTAGCGACTACGAGCAGTACTTC	CASSQFRTSDYEQYF
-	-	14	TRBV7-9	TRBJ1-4	TGTGCCAGCAGCTTAGCGGGATCGAATGAAAAACTGTTTTTT	CASSLAGSNEKLFF
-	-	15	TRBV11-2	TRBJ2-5	TGTGCCAGCAGCTCCCTGATCGGTCGGCAAGAGACCCAGTACTTC	CASSSLIGRQETQYF
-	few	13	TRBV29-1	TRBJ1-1	TGCAGCGTTGTTCGGGGGGTTAGGACTGAAGCTTTCTTT	CSVVRGVRTEAFF
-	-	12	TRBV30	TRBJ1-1	TGTGCCTGCCATGGGTGGGACACTGAAGCTTTCTTT	CACHGWDTEAFF
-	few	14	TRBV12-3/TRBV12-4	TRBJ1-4	TGTGCCAGCAGAGGTTGGGCAGCAAATGAAAAACTGTTTTTT	CASRGWAANEKLFF
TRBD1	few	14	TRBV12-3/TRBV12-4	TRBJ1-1	TGTGCCAGCAGTTTTGGGACAGGGCCCACTGAAGCTTTCTTT	CASSFGTGPTEAFF
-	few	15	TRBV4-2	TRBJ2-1	TGTGCCAGCAGCCAGGGGACTCCTGACTACAATGAGCAGTTCTTC	CASSQGTPDYNEQFF
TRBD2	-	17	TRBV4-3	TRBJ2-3	TGCGCCAGCAGCCAAGACCTAGCGGGAGATGGGGCAGATACGCAGTATTTT	CASSQDLAGDGADTQYF
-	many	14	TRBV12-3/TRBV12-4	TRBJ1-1	TGTGCCAGCAGTTTAGTGAAGGGGGGAACTGAAGCTTTCTTT	CASSLVKGGTEAFF
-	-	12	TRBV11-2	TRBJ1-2	TGTGCCACCACGGGACACCTCTATGGCTACACCTTC	CATTGHLYGYTF
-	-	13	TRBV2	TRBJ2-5	TGTGCCAGCACAGTCGGGGCGGGAGAGACCCAGTACTTC	CASTVGAGETQYF
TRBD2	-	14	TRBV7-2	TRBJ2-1	TGTGCCAGCAGCCCCGGGACTAGCGGGAATGAGCAGTTCTTC	CASSPGTSGNEQFF
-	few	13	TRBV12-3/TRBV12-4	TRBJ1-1	TGTGCCAGCACCCGAGGGACGGAAGCTGAAGCTTTCTTT	CASTRGTEAEAFF
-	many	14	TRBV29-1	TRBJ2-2	TGCAGCGTTGAAGATGCACTGAACACCGGGGAGCTGTTTTTT	CSVEDALNTGELFF
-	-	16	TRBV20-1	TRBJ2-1	TGCAGTGCTAGAGATGGTGAGGGCCGCCCGAGGGGAGAGCAGTTCTTC	CSARDGEGRPRGEQFF
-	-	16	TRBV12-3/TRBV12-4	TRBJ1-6	TGTGCCAGCAGCTCAGGGGAAAGCGGCAGTAATTCACCCCTCCACTTT	CASSSGESGSNSPLHF
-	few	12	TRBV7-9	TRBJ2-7	TGTGCCAGCAGCTTAGATGTGTACGAGCAGTACTTC	CASSLDVYEQYF
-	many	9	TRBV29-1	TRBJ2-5	TGCAGCGTTTTAGTTCTAGAGGGCTTC	CSVLVLEGF